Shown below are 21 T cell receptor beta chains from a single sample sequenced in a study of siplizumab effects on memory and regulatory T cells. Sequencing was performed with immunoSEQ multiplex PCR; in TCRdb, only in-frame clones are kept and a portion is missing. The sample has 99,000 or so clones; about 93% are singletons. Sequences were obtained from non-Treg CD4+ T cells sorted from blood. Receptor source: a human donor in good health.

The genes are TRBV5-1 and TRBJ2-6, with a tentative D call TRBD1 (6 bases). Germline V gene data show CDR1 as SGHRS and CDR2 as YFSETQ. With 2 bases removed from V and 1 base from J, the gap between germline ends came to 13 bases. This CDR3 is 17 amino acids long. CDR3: CASSFWQGQSGANVLTF. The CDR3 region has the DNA TGCGCCAGCAGCTTCTGGCAGGGGCAGTCTGGGGCCAACGTCCTGACTTTC.

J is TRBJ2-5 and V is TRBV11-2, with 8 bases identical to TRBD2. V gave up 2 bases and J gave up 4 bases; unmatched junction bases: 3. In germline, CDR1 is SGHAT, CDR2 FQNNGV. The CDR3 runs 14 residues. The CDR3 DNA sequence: TGTGCCAGCAGCTTACTGGCGGGAGGAGAGACCCAGTACTTC. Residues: CASSLLAGGETQYF. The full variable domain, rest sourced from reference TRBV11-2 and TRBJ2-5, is EAGVAQSPRYKIIEKRQSVAFWCNPISGHATLYWYQQILGQGPKLLIQFQNNGVVDDSQLPKDRFSAERLKGVDSTLKIQPAKLEDSAVYLCASSLLAGGETQYFGPGTRLLVL.

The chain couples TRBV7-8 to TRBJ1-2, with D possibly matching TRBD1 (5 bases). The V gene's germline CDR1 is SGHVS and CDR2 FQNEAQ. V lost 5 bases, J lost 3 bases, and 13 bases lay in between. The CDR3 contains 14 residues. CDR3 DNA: TGTGCCAGCAGCGGGGTTGGGGGTGACTATGGCTACACCTTC. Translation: CASSGVGGDYGYTF.

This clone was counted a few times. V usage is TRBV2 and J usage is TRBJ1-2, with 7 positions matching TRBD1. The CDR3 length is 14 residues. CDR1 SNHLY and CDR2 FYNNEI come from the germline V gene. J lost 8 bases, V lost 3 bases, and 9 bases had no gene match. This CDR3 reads CASSEVRGQEGYTF. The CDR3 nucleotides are TGTGCCAGCAGTGAGGTTAGGGGGCAGGAAGGCTACACCTTC.

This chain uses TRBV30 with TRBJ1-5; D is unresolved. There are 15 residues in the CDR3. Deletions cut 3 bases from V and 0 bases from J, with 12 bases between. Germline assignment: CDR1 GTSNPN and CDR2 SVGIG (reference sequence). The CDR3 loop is CAWRTDGDSNQPQHF. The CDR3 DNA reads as TGTGCCTGGAGGACGGACGGGGATAGCAATCAGCCCCAGCATTTT.

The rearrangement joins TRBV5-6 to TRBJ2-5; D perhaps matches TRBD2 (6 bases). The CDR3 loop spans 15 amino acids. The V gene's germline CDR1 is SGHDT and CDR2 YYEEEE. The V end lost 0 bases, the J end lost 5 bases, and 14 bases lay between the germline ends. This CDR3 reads CASSLGSGSGETQYF. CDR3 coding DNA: TGTGCCAGCAGCTTGGGATCCGGGAGTGGTGAGACCCAGTACTTC.

The CDR3: CASSQYRKDEQFF. In DNA, the CDR3 is TGCGCCAGCAGTCAATACCGTAAGGATGAGCAGTTCTTC. The rearrangement links TRBV23-1 to TRBJ2-1; D is undetermined. TRBV23-1 is recorded as an ORF, its role being uncertain. The CDR3 consists of 13 residues. The V gene lost 1 base and the J gene lost 8 bases, with 9 bases spanning the gap.

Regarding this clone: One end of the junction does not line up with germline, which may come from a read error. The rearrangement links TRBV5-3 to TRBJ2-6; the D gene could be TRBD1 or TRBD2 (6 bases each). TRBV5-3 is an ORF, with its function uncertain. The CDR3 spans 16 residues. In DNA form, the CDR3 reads TGTACCAGAACCCGAGAGGGGGGATCCTCCAACTTCGTCCTGACTTTC. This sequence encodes CTRTREGGSSNFVLTF.

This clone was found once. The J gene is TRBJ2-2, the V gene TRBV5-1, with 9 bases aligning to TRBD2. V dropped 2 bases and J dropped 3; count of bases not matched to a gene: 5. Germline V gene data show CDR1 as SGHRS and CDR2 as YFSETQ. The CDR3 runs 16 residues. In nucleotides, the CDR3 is TGCGCCAGCAGCTTCCGCGGGAGGGCCGACACCGGGGAGCTGTTTTTT. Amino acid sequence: CASSFRGRADTGELFF. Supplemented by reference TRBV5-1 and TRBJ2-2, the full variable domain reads KAGVTQTPRYLIKTRGQQVTLSCSPISGHRSVSWYQQTPGQGLQFLFEYFSETQRNKGNFPGRFSGRQFSNSRSEMNVSTLELGDSALYLCASSFRGRADTGELFFGEGSRLTVL.

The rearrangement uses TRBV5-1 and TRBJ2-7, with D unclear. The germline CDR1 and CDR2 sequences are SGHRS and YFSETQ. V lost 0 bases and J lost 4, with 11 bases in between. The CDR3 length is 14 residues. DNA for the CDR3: TGCGCCAGCAGCTTGGATAGACCACCATACGAGCAGTACTTC. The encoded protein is CASSLDRPPYEQYF.

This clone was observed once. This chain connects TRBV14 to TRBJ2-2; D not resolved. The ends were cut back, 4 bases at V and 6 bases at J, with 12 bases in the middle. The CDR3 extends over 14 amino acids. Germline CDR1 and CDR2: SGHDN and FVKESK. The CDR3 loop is CASSRMSGAGELFF. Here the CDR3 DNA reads TGTGCCAGCAGCCGCATGAGTGGGGCCGGGGAGCTGTTTTTT.

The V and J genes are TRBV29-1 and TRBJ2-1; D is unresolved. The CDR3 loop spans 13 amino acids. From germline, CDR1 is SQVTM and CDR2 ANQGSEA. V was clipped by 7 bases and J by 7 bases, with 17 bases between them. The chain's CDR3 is CSAHPGPRNEQFF. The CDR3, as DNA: TGCAGCGCACATCCGGGCCCGAGGAATGAGCAGTTCTTC.

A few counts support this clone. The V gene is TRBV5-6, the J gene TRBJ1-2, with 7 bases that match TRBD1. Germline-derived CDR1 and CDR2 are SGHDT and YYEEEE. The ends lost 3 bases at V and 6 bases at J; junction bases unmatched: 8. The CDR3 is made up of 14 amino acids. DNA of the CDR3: TGTGCCAGCAGCTCCTCCGGGACAGAACATGGCTACACCTTC. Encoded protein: CASSSSGTEHGYTF.

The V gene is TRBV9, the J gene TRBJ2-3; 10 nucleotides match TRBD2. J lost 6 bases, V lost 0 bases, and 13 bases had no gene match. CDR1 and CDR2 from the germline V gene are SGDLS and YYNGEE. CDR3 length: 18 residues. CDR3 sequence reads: CASSVAISGRALSDTQYF. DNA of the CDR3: TGTGCCAGCAGCGTAGCTATAAGCGGGAGGGCCTTATCCGATACGCAGTATTTT.

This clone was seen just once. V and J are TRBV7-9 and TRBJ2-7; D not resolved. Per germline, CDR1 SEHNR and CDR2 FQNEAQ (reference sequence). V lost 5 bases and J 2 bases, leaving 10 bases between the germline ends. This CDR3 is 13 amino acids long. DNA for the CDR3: TGTGCCAGCAGCCACACGGGTCCCTACGAGCAGTACTTC. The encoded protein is CASSHTGPYEQYF.

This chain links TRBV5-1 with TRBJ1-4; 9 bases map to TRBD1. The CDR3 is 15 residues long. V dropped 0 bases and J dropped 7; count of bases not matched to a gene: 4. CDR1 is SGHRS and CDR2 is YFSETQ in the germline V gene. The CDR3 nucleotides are TGCGCCAGCAGCTTGGGGGACAGGGATGTTGAAAAACTGTTTTTT. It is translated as CASSLGDRDVEKLFF.

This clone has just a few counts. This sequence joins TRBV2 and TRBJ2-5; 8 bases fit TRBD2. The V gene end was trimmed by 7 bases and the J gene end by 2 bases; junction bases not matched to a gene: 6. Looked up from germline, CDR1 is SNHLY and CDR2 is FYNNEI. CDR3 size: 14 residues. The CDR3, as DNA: TGTGCCAGCAAACCCGGGACTAGGCAAGAGACCCAGTACTTC. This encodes CASKPGTRQETQYF.

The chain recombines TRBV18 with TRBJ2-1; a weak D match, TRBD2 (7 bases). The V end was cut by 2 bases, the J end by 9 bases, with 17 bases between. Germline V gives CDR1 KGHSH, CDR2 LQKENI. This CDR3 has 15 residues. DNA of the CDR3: TGTGCCAGCTCACCAAGGGAGGGGGGTCGAGGTGAGCAGTTCTTC. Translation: CASSPREGGRGEQFF.

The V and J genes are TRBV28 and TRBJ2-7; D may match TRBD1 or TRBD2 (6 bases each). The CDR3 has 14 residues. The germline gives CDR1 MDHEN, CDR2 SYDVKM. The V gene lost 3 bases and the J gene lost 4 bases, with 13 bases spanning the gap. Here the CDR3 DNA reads TGTGCCAGCAGTTTTTTACGGGGGCAATACGAGCAGTACTTC. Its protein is CASSFLRGQYEQYF.

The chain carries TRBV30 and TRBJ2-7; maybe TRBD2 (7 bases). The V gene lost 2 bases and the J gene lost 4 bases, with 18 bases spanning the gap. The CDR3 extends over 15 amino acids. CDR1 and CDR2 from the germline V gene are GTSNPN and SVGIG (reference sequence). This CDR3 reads CAWSKGPGGGYEQYF. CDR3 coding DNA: TGTGCCTGGAGTAAGGGACCGGGGGGCGGGTACGAGCAGTACTTC.

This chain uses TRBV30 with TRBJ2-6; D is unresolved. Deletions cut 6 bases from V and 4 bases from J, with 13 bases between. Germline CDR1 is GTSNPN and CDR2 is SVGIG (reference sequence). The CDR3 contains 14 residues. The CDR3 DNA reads TGTGCCTGTCCCCATCCTGTCGGGGCCAACGTCCTGACTTTC. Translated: CACPHPVGANVLTF. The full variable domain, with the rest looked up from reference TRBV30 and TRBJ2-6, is SQTIHQWPATLVQPVGSPLSLECTVEGTSNPNLYWYRQAAGRGLQLLFYSVGIGQISSEVPQNLSASRPQDRQFILSSKKLLLSDSGFYLCACPHPVGANVLTFGAGSRLTVL.